These 23 T cell receptor beta chains originate from one sample sequenced in a study of T cell repertoires in cytomegalovirus infection. TCRdb itself ran the reads through MiXCR, one entry per CDR3 protein. The sample includes about 310,000 distinct CDR3 sequences, 15% to 20% of them seen just once. Sequencing was done on a sample of PBMCs. The receptor source for this set is a human donor in good health (CMV status not recorded). Some clones in this sample may be carry-over from other donors' samples.

This clonotype appeared many times. The chain links TRBV20-1 to TRBJ1-4; D gene uncertain. The CDR3 length is 14 residues. Germline assignment: CDR1 DFQATT and CDR2 SNEGSKA (reference sequence). The V gene lost 3 bases and the J gene lost 2 bases, with 10 bases spanning the gap. The CDR3 DNA is TGCAGTGCTAGCTCGGGCGTGACTAATGAAAAACTGTTTTTT. Its protein is CSASSGVTNEKLFF.

J is TRBJ2-5 and V is TRBV7-2, with D uncertain. Germline V gene sequence: CDR1 SGHTA, CDR2 FQGNSA. This CDR3 contains 13 residues. The V end was cut by 8 bases, the J end by 5 bases, with 15 bases between. The CDR3 here is CASGPPGRETQYF. CDR3 in DNA: TGTGCCAGCGGGCCACCGGGCCGGGAGACCCAGTACTTC.

The chain combines TRBV27 with TRBJ2-3, with 7 bases fitting TRBD1. Germline CDR1 MNHEY, CDR2 SMNVEV (reference sequence). The CDR3 is made up of 15 amino acids. J lost 3 bases, V lost 6 bases, and 9 bases had no gene match. CDR3 in amino acids: CASRSWGQQTDTQYF. Written as DNA, the CDR3 is TGTGCCAGCAGATCCTGGGGACAGCAGACAGATACGCAGTATTTT.

There are many counts of this clonotype. The rearrangement joins TRBV6-1 to TRBJ2-3; 7 bases line up with TRBD1. The length of the CDR3 is 16 residues. The germline CDR1 and CDR2 sequences are MNHNS and SASEGT. The junction had 9 bases not matched to a gene; V was cut back by 5 bases and J by 1 base. CDR3 sequence: CASSLTGWSRTDTQYF. The CDR3 DNA is TGTGCCAGCAGTTTGACAGGGTGGTCCCGCACAGATACGCAGTATTTT.

This clonotype was seen at least ten times. CDR3 amino acids: CASSYSGQISPLHF. CDR3 bases: TGTGCCAGCAGTTATTCGGGTCAAATTTCACCCCTCCACTTT. The chain combines TRBV6-5 with TRBJ1-6; D is unclear. Between the trimmed V and J ends, which lost 3 bases and 9 bases, there was a span of 12 bases. There are 14 residues in the CDR3. Germline V lookup: CDR1 MNHEY, CDR2 SVGAGI.

This clonotype came up many times. The V and J genes are TRBV12-3 or TRBV12-4 and TRBJ1-5; D unclear. The CDR3 spans 14 residues. Trimming left V 2 bases short and J 8 bases short, with 13 bases between. In DNA, the CDR3 is TGTGCCAGCAGTTTAAGTCAGCCTGGCAAGCCCCAGCATTTT. Amino acids: CASSLSQPGKPQHF.

This clonotype appeared many times. V usage is TRBV25-1 and J usage is TRBJ1-1; 7 bases align to TRBD1. Unmatched junction bases numbered 5, after V lost 4 bases and J lost 0 bases. The CDR3 is 15 residues long. Per germline, CDR1 MGHDK and CDR2 SYGVNS. The CDR3 region is CASSGTGTVNTEAFF. The CDR3 coding sequence is TGTGCCAGCAGTGGAACCGGGACAGTGAACACTGAAGCTTTCTTT.

Many counts were recorded for this clonotype. The V call is TRBV7-9, the J call TRBJ1-2; D is perhaps TRBD1 (5 bases). Germline CDR1 reads SEHNR; CDR2 reads FQNEAQ (reference sequence). Trimming took 7 bases from V and 4 from J, leaving 19 bases between them. The CDR3 has 15 residues. The chain's CDR3 is CASTQIGAGSYGYTF. DNA for the CDR3: TGTGCCAGCACCCAAATTGGGGCGGGGTCCTATGGCTACACCTTC.

This clonotype was detected only a few times. The rearrangement joins TRBV9 to TRBJ2-3; 8 bases are a match to TRBD2. This CDR3 region has 14 residues. Per the germline V gene, CDR1 is SGDLS and CDR2 is YYNGEE. The trim removed 2 bases at V and 5 bases at J, leaving 4 bases unmatched. The CDR3 reads CASSVGLVVDTQYF. The CDR3 bases are TGTGCCAGCAGCGTGGGACTAGTTGTAGATACGCAGTATTTT.

This clonotype was picked up a small number of times. The CDR3 here is CASSWGTGGDEQYF. The CDR3 DNA reads TGCGCCAGCAGCTGGGGGACAGGGGGCGACGAGCAGTACTTC. The chain couples TRBV5-1 to TRBJ2-7; TRBD1 matches 12 bases. This CDR3 spans 14 amino acids. With V trimmed by 3 bases and J by 5 bases, 3 bases remained unmatched. Germline CDR1 and CDR2: SGHRS and YFSETQ.

In this sample, this clonotype turned up a few times. V and J are TRBV27 and TRBJ2-7; D is undetermined. The CDR3 is 13 residues long. V was clipped by 4 bases and J by 4 bases, with 11 bases between them. Germline V gene sequence: CDR1 MNHEY, CDR2 SMNVEV (reference sequence). The DNA for the CDR3 is TGTGCCAGCAGTTATGCCAGTGGGTACGAGCAGTACTTC. This codes for CASSYASGYEQYF.

A few counts support this clonotype. This chain connects TRBV27 to TRBJ2-7, with 12 bases that match TRBD2. Trimming at V came to 10 bases and at J to 3 bases, leaving 13 bases not matched to a gene. Germline V lookup: CDR1 MNHEY, CDR2 SMNVEV (reference sequence). The CDR3 has 16 amino acids. The CDR3 here is CATRLAGAVFIYEQYF. CDR3 nucleotide sequence: TGTGCCACCAGACTAGCGGGGGCTGTTTTTATCTACGAGCAGTACTTC.

The gene calls are TRBV19 and TRBJ1-5, with 9 bases fitting TRBD1. This CDR3 comprises 16 residues. V gave up 5 bases and J gave up 4 bases; unmatched junction bases: 9. Germline values: CDR1 LNHDA, CDR2 SQIVND (reference sequence). The CDR3 nucleotides read TGTGCCAGTAGTCCGTCCGGGACAGGGAGTAATCAGCCCCAGCATTTT. It translates to CASSPSGTGSNQPQHF.

This clonotype was counted ten times or more. The CDR3 DNA is TGTGCCAGCAGCGGATCCGTTTACGAGCAGTACTTC. This codes for CASSGSVYEQYF. The chain is built from TRBV7-2 and TRBJ2-7; D gene uncertain. The CDR3 contains 12 residues. The germline CDR1 and CDR2 sequences are SGHTA and FQGNSA. The V gene lost 5 bases and the J gene lost 4 bases, with 9 bases spanning the gap. The whole variable domain, filled in from reference TRBV7-2 and TRBJ2-7, reads GAGVSQSPSNKVTEKGKDVELRCDPISGHTALYWYRQSLGQGLEFLIYFQGNSAPDKSGLPSDRFSAERTGGSVSTLTIQRTQQEDSAVYLCASSGSVYEQYFGPGTRLTVT.

The rearrangement links TRBV7-4 to TRBJ1-1, with D hard to call. There are 15 residues in the CDR3. The germline CDR1 and CDR2 sequences are SGHVT and SQSDAQ. The V gene lost 8 bases and the J gene lost 1 base, with 17 bases spanning the gap. The CDR3 reads CASSGSLYGNTEAFF. CDR3 nucleotides: TGTGCCAGCTCCGGGAGCCTTTACGGGAACACTGAAGCTTTCTTT.

On this clonotype: A read error may produce the germline difference seen at one junction end. The V gene is TRBV7-9, the J gene TRBJ1-1; D may be TRBD1 (5 bases). The CDR3 extends over 13 amino acids. Germline-derived CDR1 and CDR2 are SEHNR and FQNEAQ (reference sequence). The CDR3 spells CAISEGRNTEAFF. For the CDR3, the DNA is TGTGCCATCAGCGAGGGGAGGAACACTGAAGCTTTCTTT.

This clonotype was recorded many times. The chain joins TRBV27 to TRBJ2-1; 14 positions match TRBD2. The germline V gene has CDR1 MNHEY and CDR2 SMNVEV (reference sequence). V shed 0 bases and J 7 bases; nucleotides not matched to a gene: 8. The CDR3 runs 18 residues. The CDR3 loop reads CASSLSWTSGGSENEQFF. The CDR3 DNA reads as TGTGCCAGCAGTTTATCGTGGACTAGCGGGGGGAGTGAGAATGAGCAGTTCTTC.

This clonotype was counted ten times or more. This sequence joins TRBV20-1 and TRBJ2-5; 9 bases agree with TRBD2. There are 15 residues in the CDR3. Germline trimming cut 5 bases from V and 4 bases from J; bases unmatched to any gene: 11. CDR1 is DFQATT and CDR2 is SNEGSKA in the germline V gene (reference sequence). CDR3 region: CSALRTSASRETQYF. The CDR3 DNA follows: TGCAGTGCTCTACGGACTAGCGCGAGTAGAGAGACCCAGTACTTC.

The chain recombines TRBV7-2 with TRBJ1-2; D possibly corresponds to TRBD1 (6 bases). V was trimmed by 1 base and J by 6 bases, leaving 12 bases between them. Per germline, CDR1 SGHTA and CDR2 FQGNSA. The length of the CDR3 is 14 residues. The DNA for the CDR3 is TGTGCCAGCAGCTTAGTAGCAGGGGCGGATGGCTACACCTTC. Translated: CASSLVAGADGYTF.

This chain connects TRBV2 to TRBJ1-1, with D uncertain. The CDR3 is 15 amino acids. Germline loops: CDR1 SNHLY, CDR2 FYNNEI. Trimming left V 4 bases short and J 7 bases short, with 19 bases between. CDR3 coding DNA: TGTGCCAGCAGTGGAATTCGGGAGTGGTCTCTTGAAGCTTTCTTT. Translating gives CASSGIREWSLEAFF.

This clonotype was seen repeatedly, ten times or more. This chain uses TRBV7-6 with TRBJ2-1, with D unresolved. The germline gives CDR1 SGHVS, CDR2 FNYEAQ. The CDR3 has 14 amino acids. V dropped 2 bases and J dropped 5 bases, with 10 bases sitting between them. CDR3 sequence: CASSLPGGNNEQFF. The CDR3 DNA reads as TGTGCCAGCAGCTTACCCGGCGGAAACAATGAGCAGTTCTTC. Full variable domain (outside the CDR3, taken from reference TRBV7-6 and TRBJ2-1): GAGVSQSPRYKVTKRGQDVALRCDPISGHVSLYWYRQALGQGPEFLTYFNYEAQQDKSGLPNDRFSAERPEGSISTLTIQRTEQRDSAMYRCASSLPGGNNEQFFGPGTRLTVL.

This clonotype has ten or more counts. The chain uses TRBV25-1 and TRBJ2-7; TRBD1 matches 9 bases. This CDR3 is built from 13 residues. Germline CDR1 reads MGHDK; CDR2 reads SYGVNS. The V segment lost 4 bases and the J segment 9 bases; nucleotides outside the gene matches: 7. The CDR3 sequence is CASSAWDRASQYF. DNA of the CDR3: TGTGCCAGCAGTGCGTGGGACAGGGCGTCGCAGTACTTC.

This clonotype was recorded many times. The chain employs TRBV7-9 and TRBJ1-3; perhaps TRBD1 as D (5 bases). The germline gives CDR1 SEHNR, CDR2 FQNEAQ (reference sequence). V lost 4 bases, J lost 4 bases, and 11 bases lay in between. This CDR3 region has 14 residues. CDR3 region: CASSWDVGGNTIYF. DNA of the CDR3: TGTGCCAGCAGCTGGGACGTCGGAGGAAACACCATATATTTT. Complete variable domain (other parts from reference TRBV7-9 and TRBJ1-3): DTGVSQNPRHKITKRGQNVTFRCDPISEHNRLYWYRQTLGQGPEFLTYFQNEAQLEKSRLLSDRFSAERPKGSFSTLEIQRTEQGDSAMYLCASSWDVGGNTIYFGEGSWLTVV.